One and the same sample provided the 13 T cell receptor beta chains below, sequenced in a study of tumor-infiltrating lymphocytes in primary liver carcinoma. Germline DNA was also extracted, and blood RNA was taken from unsorted whole blood. From roughly 470 ng total RNA, TCR beta cDNA was generated with a primer in the constant region. TCR beta libraries came from three nested multiplex PCR rounds using slightly modified ARM-PCR. The first two PCR rounds used TRBV1-TRBV30 forward primers with a C-beta reverse primer, nine to eleven cycles each. In TCRdb, the multiplex PCR reads were re-called with MiXCR into one record per CDR3 protein. The table has fewer than 350,000 distinct CDR3 sequences, roughly two thirds seen once. The sequenced material came from peripheral blood. Receptors were obtained from a man aged 35-49 years with primary liver carcinoma and hepatitis B virus infection.

Concerning this clonotype itself: One junction end disagrees with the germline gene, perhaps due to a read error. This chain links TRBV12-3 or TRBV12-4 with TRBJ1-2; D is uncertain. CDR3 length equals 12 residues. The CDR3 protein is CASSLIGAGYTF. The CDR3 DNA sequence: TGTGCCAGCAGTTTGATAGGAGCTGGCTATACCTTC.

On this clonotype itself: A much more abundant neighbour one base away suggests this may be a read error. The chain combines TRBV5-8 with TRBJ1-2; 7 bases are shared with TRBD1. The CDR3 has 12 residues. Trimming at V came to 4 bases and at J to 3 bases, leaving 0 bases not matched to a gene. CDR1 and CDR2 (germline): SGHTS, YDEGEE. CDR3 nucleotide sequence: TGTGCCAGCAGCCAGGGGGACTATGGCTACACCTTC. Protein sequence: CASSQGDYGYTF.

Points on this clonotype: This could be a read error, since a much larger clone is one nucleotide away. V usage is TRBV25-1 and J usage is TRBJ2-1; D gene uncertain. CDR1 is MGHDK and CDR2 is SYGVNS in the germline V gene. The CDR3 covers 13 residues. The ends were cut back, 7 bases at V and 3 bases at J, with 10 bases in the middle. The CDR3 is CASTGTIYNEQFF. The CDR3 region has the DNA TGTGCCAGCACTGGAACAATCTACAATGAGCAGTTCTTC.

This clonotype was found a few times. A read error is possible here, since a much larger clone lies one base away. The V and J genes are TRBV12-3 or TRBV12-4 and TRBJ2-7; D gene ambiguous. This CDR3 comprises 12 residues. CDR3 sequence reads: CTSSLTGYEQYF. The CDR3 nucleotides read TGTACCAGCAGTTTGACTGGCTACGAGCAGTACTTC.

A note on this clonotype: The junction departs from the called germline gene at one end, perhaps through a read error. The chain couples TRBV12-3 or TRBV12-4 to TRBJ2-2; 9 bases agree with TRBD2. This CDR3 is 17 amino acids long. CDR3 nucleotides: TGTGCTAGCAGTTTATGGCTAGCGGGAACAAACACCGGGGAGCTGTTTTTT. It specifies CASSLWLAGTNTGELFF.

With regard to this clonotype: A much bigger clone sits one base away, suggesting this may be a read error. The V gene is TRBV6-5, the J gene TRBJ2-4; possibly TRBD2 for D (7 bases). The CDR3 runs 15 residues. Germline loops: CDR1 MNHEY, CDR2 SVGAGI. CDR3 DNA sequence: TGTGCCAGCAGTCAACAGGGAGGGGCCAAAAACACTCAGTACTTC. This gives the protein CASSQQGGAKNTQYF.

Regarding this clonotype: A single base separates this from a much larger clone, so it may be a read error. The chain combines TRBV6-5 with TRBJ2-2; D may be TRBD1 or TRBD2 (5 bases each). The CDR3 contains 13 residues. Germline lookup yields CDR1 MNHEY and CDR2 SVGAGI. The CDR3 here is CASSYSTAGDLFF. In DNA, the CDR3 is TGTGCCAGCAGTTACTCGACCGCCGGGGACCTGTTTTTT.

This clonotype was detected ten times or more. V is TRBV29-1 and J is TRBJ1-2; D perhaps matches TRBD1 (5 bases). CDR3 size: 13 residues. Germline CDR1 reads SQVTM; CDR2 reads ANQGSEA. With 0 bases removed from V and 4 bases from J, the gap between germline ends came to 9 bases. The CDR3 region has the DNA TGCAGCGTTGAAGAGGGGGGGAGCTATGGCTACACCTTC. Protein product: CSVEEGGSYGYTF.

There are a few counts of this clonotype. The genes are TRBV11-2 and TRBJ2-7; D is ambiguous. CDR3 length: 14 amino acids. V was clipped by 9 bases and J by 2 bases, with 17 bases between them. Germline CDR1 is SGHAT and CDR2 is FQNNGV. This CDR3 is CASSPRSSTYEQYF. Written as DNA, the CDR3 is TGTGCCAGTAGCCCCCGGAGTTCAACCTACGAGCAGTACTTC.

V gene TRBV4-1 combines with J gene TRBJ1-3, with 7 bases fitting TRBD1. The germline gives CDR1 MGHRA, CDR2 YSYEKL. With V trimmed by 4 bases and J by 1 base, 10 bases remained unmatched. There are 17 residues in the CDR3. The CDR3 region is CASSRGAGRGSGNTIYF. DNA for the CDR3: TGCGCCAGCAGCCGGGGGGCAGGCAGGGGGTCTGGAAACACCATATATTTT.

In its sample, this clonotype was seen once. A read error may explain this, as a much larger clone is one base away. The chain is built from TRBV13 and TRBJ2-3; TRBD2 agrees at 8 bases. CDR1 and CDR2 from the germline V gene are PRHDT and FYEKMQ (reference sequence). This CDR3 comprises 16 residues. V gave up 5 bases and J gave up 5 bases; unmatched junction bases: 12. This CDR3 reads CASSPAGEGSEDTQYF. Here the CDR3 DNA reads TGTGCCAGCAGCCCAGCGGGGGAGGGCTCCGAAGATACGCAGTATTTT.

The chain couples TRBV5-4 to TRBJ1-1; D remains unclear. This CDR3 is built from 15 residues. Trimming cost V 6 bases and J 2 bases, with 17 bases left between them. Per germline, CDR1 SGHNT and CDR2 YYREEE (reference sequence). The CDR3 spells CASTPLGRENTEAFF. The CDR3 DNA reads as TGTGCCAGCACCCCCCTTGGGAGGGAAAACACTGAAGCTTTCTTT.

Comments on this clonotype: This may be a read error: a much more frequent sequence differs by one nucleotide. The gene calls are TRBV12-5 and TRBJ2-3, with D perhaps TRBD2 (6 bases). V lost 7 bases, J lost 8 bases, and 16 bases lay in between. The CDR3 spans 13 residues. Germline V gives CDR1 LGHNT, CDR2 FRNRAP. CDR3 sequence: CASVPPEGSTQYF. The CDR3 DNA follows: TGTGCTAGTGTTCCCCCGGAGGGGAGTACGCAGTATTTT.